One sample yielded the 20 T cell receptor beta chains listed below, sequenced in a study of cytomegalovirus exposure and HLA in healthy donors. The study ran its PCR with 60 Vbeta and 13 Jbeta primers. Libraries were prepared by immunoSEQ multiplex PCR; TCRdb keeps only in-frame clonotypes and omits some of them. The data contain 85,000 to 100,000 clones, over 75% of them singletons. Sequencing was done on a sample of PBMCs. These receptors were collected from a man younger than 45 in good health and CMV-seronegative.

This chain uses TRBV4-1 with TRBJ2-7, with 12 bases identical to TRBD1. Looked up from germline, CDR1 is MGHRA and CDR2 is YSYEKL. Germline trimming cut 3 bases from V and 5 bases from J; bases unmatched to any gene: 5. This CDR3 has 15 amino acids. As DNA, the CDR3 is TGCGCCAGCAGCCATCCGGGACAGGGGGCCGACGAGCAGTACTTC. Translating gives CASSHPGQGADEQYF.

This rearrangement joins TRBV5-5 to TRBJ2-7, with TRBD1 as a possible D gene (7 bases). CDR1 and CDR2 from the germline V gene are SGHKS and YYEKEE (reference sequence). The length of the CDR3 is 15 residues. With 0 bases removed from V and 1 base from J, the gap between germline ends came to 11 bases. This CDR3 is CASSLGAGGSYEQYF. The CDR3 region has the DNA TGTGCCAGCAGCTTGGGGGCAGGGGGGTCCTACGAGCAGTACTTC. Filled out from reference TRBV5-5 and TRBJ2-7, the complete variable domain reads DAGVTQSPTHLIKTRGQQVTLRCSPISGHKSVSWYQQVLGQGPQFIFQYYEKEERGRGNFPDRFSARQFPNYSSELNVNALLLGDSALYLCASSLGAGGSYEQYFGPGTRLTVT.

This clone has only one observation. The chain has TRBV9 and TRBJ2-1; 10 bases map to TRBD1. Germline V CDR1 and CDR2: SGDLS, YYNGEE. V was clipped by 0 bases and J by 9 bases; unmatched bases: 6. The CDR3 covers 15 residues. This CDR3 is CASSVGTGGFCEQFF. The CDR3 DNA sequence: TGTGCCAGCAGCGTAGGGACAGGGGGTTTTTGTGAGCAGTTCTTC.

The chain combines TRBV2 with TRBJ2-5; D gene ambiguous. The germline V and J ends were trimmed by 6 bases and 4 bases, with 6 bases remaining between them. Germline values: CDR1 SNHLY, CDR2 FYNNEI. The CDR3 length is 11 residues. Here the CDR3 DNA reads TGTGCCAGCAGCCTATCAGAGACCCAGTACTTC. This gives the protein CASSLSETQYF.

The chain carries TRBV18 and TRBJ2-2, with TRBD1 matching 7 bases. The CDR3 is 17 amino acids. Unmatched junction bases numbered 8, after V lost 3 bases and J lost 1 base. Germline V gene sequence: CDR1 KGHSH, CDR2 LQKENI. CDR3 loop: CASSPLKGALNTGELFF. DNA of the CDR3: TGTGCCAGCTCACCCTTAAAGGGGGCTTTGAACACCGGGGAGCTGTTTTTT.

This clone was observed a single time. This chain joins TRBV18 and TRBJ2-5, with TRBD1 identical over 9 bases. The junction had 14 bases not matched to a gene; V was cut back by 3 bases and J by 3 bases. The CDR3 consists of 18 residues. Germline CDR1 is KGHSH and CDR2 is LQKENI. CDR3 sequence (DNA): TGTGCCAGCTCACCGCTGGGACAGGGTCGCATAGGGGAAGAGACCCAGTACTTC. Amino acids: CASSPLGQGRIGEETQYF.

This rearrangement joins TRBV27 to TRBJ2-7; D may be TRBD1 (5 bases). This CDR3 has 15 amino acids. The V gene lost 3 bases and the J gene lost 2 bases, with 14 bases spanning the gap. Germline values: CDR1 MNHEY, CDR2 SMNVEV (reference sequence). This chain's CDR3 is CASSFRDRGPYEQYF. Written as DNA, the CDR3 is TGTGCCAGCAGTTTCCGAGACAGAGGCCCCTACGAGCAGTACTTC.

This clone showed up just a few times. The genes are TRBV5-1 and TRBJ1-3; 9 bases fit TRBD1. The V gene end was trimmed by 3 bases and the J gene end by 4 bases; junction bases not matched to a gene: 8. CDR3 length: 16 residues. Germline V gene sequence: CDR1 SGHRS, CDR2 YFSETQ. The chain's CDR3 is CASSYTGGAGGNTIYF. The CDR3 DNA is TGCGCCAGCAGCTATACAGGGGGCGCGGGAGGAAACACCATATATTTT. Full variable domain (rest looked up from reference TRBV5-1 and TRBJ1-3): KAGVTQTPRYLIKTRGQQVTLSCSPISGHRSVSWYQQTPGQGLQFLFEYFSETQRNKGNFPGRFSGRQFSNSRSEMNVSTLELGDSALYLCASSYTGGAGGNTIYFGEGSWLTVV.

V and J are TRBV9 and TRBJ2-2, with D possibly TRBD1 on 5 matching bases. V gave up 2 bases and J gave up 1 base, with 6 bases separating them. CDR3 length: 14 amino acids. Germline V gives CDR1 SGDLS, CDR2 YYNGEE. The CDR3 is CASSVTGNTGELFF. The CDR3 DNA reads as TGTGCCAGCAGCGTCACAGGGAACACCGGGGAGCTGTTTTTT.

The rearrangement links TRBV13 to TRBJ2-7, with D possibly matching TRBD2 (6 bases). This CDR3 comprises 14 residues. Germline V lookup: CDR1 PRHDT, CDR2 FYEKMQ (reference sequence). V was trimmed by 6 bases and J by 6 bases, leaving 18 bases between them. The CDR3 spells CASSTSGLASEQYF. The CDR3 nucleotides are TGTGCCAGCAGTACATCGGGGCTAGCGTCCGAGCAGTACTTC.

The CDR3 DNA follows: TGTGCCAGCAGTGAGCGTGGCTACACCTTC. This codes for CASSERGYTF. The V call is TRBV6-1, the J call TRBJ1-2; D unclear. V was trimmed by 3 bases and J by 7 bases, leaving 3 bases between them. CDR1 and CDR2 (germline): MNHNS, SASEGT. The CDR3 has 10 amino acids.

The J gene is TRBJ2-3, the V gene TRBV30; no clear D gene. CDR3 length: 12 residues. Germline lookup yields CDR1 GTSNPN and CDR2 SVGIG (reference sequence). V dropped 1 base and J dropped 4 bases, with 6 bases sitting between them. The CDR3 DNA reads as TGTGCCTGGAGTGATCTTGCAGATACGCAGTATTTT. Translated, it gives CAWSDLADTQYF. Complete variable domain (other parts from reference TRBV30 and TRBJ2-3): SQTIHQWPATLVQPVGSPLSLECTVEGTSNPNLYWYRQAAGRGLQLLFYSVGIGQISSEVPQNLSASRPQDRQFILSSKKLLLSDSGFYLCAWSDLADTQYFGPGTRLTVL.

The chain recombines TRBV5-4 with TRBJ1-1, with 8 bases that match TRBD1. The germline CDR1 and CDR2 sequences are SGHNT and YYREEE (reference sequence). V shed 4 bases and J 4 bases; nucleotides not matched to a gene: 6. The CDR3 spans 14 residues. CDR3 sequence (DNA): TGTGCCAGCAGCGCGGACAGGGCTAGCACTGAAGCTTTCTTT. Translated, it gives CASSADRASTEAFF.

The V call is TRBV10-1, the J call TRBJ1-1, with unresolved D. This CDR3 is built from 13 residues. Germline V lookup: CDR1 WNHNN, CDR2 SYGVQD (reference sequence). Trimming took off 0 bases at V and 7 bases at J, with 9 bases between the two ends. The DNA for the CDR3 is TGCGCCAGCAGTGAGTCCGGTAAAGATGAAGCTTTCTTT. Protein sequence: CASSESGKDEAFF.

The CDR3 region has the DNA TGTGCCAGCAGTTTATCGATAAGGGGTCAGGGTAGTGTAGGCCCTCTCTCTGGGGCCAACGTCCTGACTTTC. Its translation is CASSLSIRGQGSVGPLSGANVLTF. The chain joins TRBV27 to TRBJ2-6, with D maybe TRBD1 (5 bases). Germline CDR1 reads MNHEY; CDR2 reads SMNVEV (reference sequence). CDR3 length: 24 amino acids. Deletions cut 0 bases from V and 0 bases from J, with 30 bases between.

Regarding this clone: Other nucleotide sequences in the sample specify the same CDR3. The chain combines TRBV5-6 with TRBJ1-2, with D maybe TRBD1 (6 bases). The V gene's germline CDR1 is SGHDT and CDR2 YYEEEE. The CDR3 loop spans 13 amino acids. With 7 bases removed from V and 8 bases from J, the gap between germline ends came to 18 bases. This CDR3 reads CASHLRGIYGYTF. The CDR3 nucleotides are TGTGCCAGCCACCTCAGGGGAATCTACGGCTACACCTTC.

V gene TRBV5-1 combines with J gene TRBJ2-1; possible D gene TRBD1, 5 bases. V lost 0 bases and J lost 6, with 13 bases in between. The germline V gene encodes CDR1 SGHRS and CDR2 YFSETQ. The CDR3 consists of 15 residues. In DNA form, the CDR3 reads TGCGCCAGCAGCTTGGAGGGAAGGGGCGGCAATGAGCAGTTCTTC. Its translation: CASSLEGRGGNEQFF.

The DNA for the CDR3 is TGCGCCAGCAGCCAGTACGGGACAGGGGGTTCACCCCTCCACTTT. It encodes CASSQYGTGGSPLHF. The chain has TRBV4-3 and TRBJ1-6; 11 nucleotides line up with TRBD1. This CDR3 has 15 residues. J was trimmed by 9 bases and V by 3 bases; bases with no gene match: 4. CDR1 is LGHNA and CDR2 is YSLEER in the germline V gene.

This clone showed up just once. The J gene is TRBJ1-1, the V gene TRBV20-1, with D perhaps matching TRBD1 (6 bases). V was cut by 0 bases and J by 10 bases, with 9 bases left in between. The CDR3 is 11 residues long. The V gene's germline CDR1 is DFQATT and CDR2 SNEGSKA (reference sequence). The chain's CDR3 is CSARDRRGAFF. CDR3 sequence (DNA): TGCAGTGCTAGAGATCGCAGGGGAGCTTTCTTT.

The chain carries TRBV11-3 and TRBJ2-2, with 9 bases matching TRBD1. Per germline, CDR1 SGHNT and CDR2 YENEEA. The junction had 20 bases not matched to a gene; V was cut back by 2 bases and J by 7 bases. This CDR3 has 20 residues. This CDR3 reads CASSLPKVIVGQGCDGELFF. CDR3 nucleotide sequence: TGTGCCAGCAGCTTACCCAAGGTCATCGTTGGACAGGGGTGTGACGGGGAGCTGTTTTTT.